This record covers a single TCR beta chain. Its antigen is unknown. People who had autoimmune disease history or systemic immunosuppression were excluded. This record belongs to a study of OX40 agonist ivuxolimab in advanced cancers. Study background: Dosing consisted of intravenous ivuxolimab at 0.01 to 10 mg/kg every 2 weeks.

The CDR3 runs 16 residues. Germline lookup yields CDR1 SGDLS and CDR2 YYNGEE. V gave up 3 bases and J gave up 0 bases; unmatched junction bases: 0. Only in-frame clones appear in the TCRdb table, and some are missing; sequencing was by immunoSEQ multiplex PCR. The sample holds around 66,000 clones, 86% seen once. Findings and caveats of the study: Also present in some nonresponders was a low level of normalized T-cell clonal expansion. Expanded clones tended on average to be more numerous among CD8+ T cells than CD4+.

The sequence was collected from an adult with an advanced solid tumor such as melanoma, head and neck, liver or kidney cancer. V and J are TRBV9 and TRBJ2-1; TRBD2 matches 13 bases. The sequences come from CD4+ or CD8+ T cells sorted from blood, collected in a trial of the OX40 agonist ivuxolimab. Here the CDR3 DNA reads TGTGCCAGCAGCGGGACTAGCGGGAGCTCCTACAATGAGCAGTTCTTC. This codes for CASSGTSGSSYNEQFF.